These 30 T cell receptor beta chains came from one sample sequenced in a study of CD8 T cells in ankylosing spondylitis. One entry per CDR3 protein results from TCRdb running MiXCR on the 5' RACE reads. The sample holds 9,500 to 10,000 distinct CDR3 sequences, roughly 6% seen once. The sample was blood, either unsorted or a sorted T cell fraction (not recorded which). These receptors originate from a female donor with ankylosing spondylitis or in good health (not recorded which).

In this sample, this clonotype turned up many times. The V call is TRBV9, the J call TRBJ2-7, with D tentatively TRBD2 (5 bases). Germline lookup yields CDR1 SGDLS and CDR2 YYNGEE. The CDR3 has 16 amino acids. The V end lost 4 bases, the J end lost 0 bases, and 17 bases lay between the germline ends. CDR3 coding DNA: TGTGCCAGCAGCCCCCAAGGGTCAGCGGTCTCCTACGAGCAGTACTTC. Protein sequence: CASSPQGSAVSYEQYF. Together with reference TRBV9 and TRBJ2-7, the CDR3 gives the full variable domain: DSGVTQTPKHLITATGQRVTLRCSPRSGDLSVYWYQQSLDQGLQFLIQYYNGEERAKGNILERFSAQQFPDLHSELNLSSLELGDSALYFCASSPQGSAVSYEQYFGPGTRLTVT.

Only a few counts were recorded for this clonotype. This rearrangement joins TRBV9 to TRBJ2-5; no clear D gene. The CDR3 loop spans 15 amino acids. The V and J ends lost 0 bases and 4 bases respectively, with 13 bases between them. From germline, CDR1 is SGDLS and CDR2 YYNGEE. CDR3 region: CASSVDGTFRETQYF. CDR3 DNA: TGTGCCAGCAGCGTAGACGGCACCTTTAGAGAGACCCAGTACTTC.

Ten or more counts support this clonotype. The J gene is TRBJ2-3, the V gene TRBV9; 8 bases align to TRBD2. The trim removed 4 bases at V and 4 bases at J, leaving 8 bases unmatched. CDR1 is SGDLS, CDR2 YYNGEE, per germline. This CDR3 has 15 residues. The CDR3 nucleotides read TGTGCCAGCAGCTCAAACGGGGGGGCCGCAGATACGCAGTATTTT. It translates to CASSSNGGAADTQYF.

The table lists this clonotype with many counts. V gene TRBV9 combines with J gene TRBJ1-2; tentatively, D is TRBD1 (5 bases). V shed 4 bases and J shed 6 bases, with 16 bases lying between them. In germline, CDR1 is SGDLS, CDR2 YYNGEE. CDR3 size: 14 residues. CDR3 protein: CASSSGGSQDGYTF. The CDR3 DNA reads TGTGCCAGCAGCTCCGGGGGGTCACAGGATGGCTACACCTTC.

The CDR3 loop reads CASSPGQGPTYEQYF. In nucleotides, the CDR3 is TGTGCCAGCAGTCCGGGACAGGGGCCCACCTACGAGCAGTACTTC. The chain joins TRBV9 to TRBJ2-7; 10 bases are a match to TRBD1. The germline V gene encodes CDR1 SGDLS and CDR2 YYNGEE. Unmatched junction bases numbered 7, after V lost 5 bases and J lost 2 bases. The CDR3 is 15 residues long.

This clonotype was recorded many times. J is TRBJ2-7 and V is TRBV9; 7 bases fit TRBD1. The ends lost 0 bases at V and 2 bases at J; junction bases unmatched: 11. CDR3 length: 17 residues. Germline values: CDR1 SGDLS, CDR2 YYNGEE. DNA of the CDR3: TGTGCCAGCAGCGTAGACCCAAATCCGGGACAGACCTACGAGCAGTACTTC. Its protein is CASSVDPNPGQTYEQYF.

This clonotype was detected ten times or more. The chain carries TRBV9 and TRBJ2-1, with D hard to call. Germline-derived CDR1 and CDR2 are SGDLS and YYNGEE. The ends were cut back, 4 bases at V and 8 bases at J, with 13 bases in the middle. There are 13 residues in the CDR3. The CDR3 protein is CASSRNPRDEQFF. The CDR3 region has the DNA TGTGCCAGCAGCCGAAACCCCAGAGATGAGCAGTTCTTC.

The J gene is TRBJ2-2, the V gene TRBV9; a weak D match, TRBD2 (6 bases). Trimming shortened V by 0 bases and J by 4 bases, and 16 bases separated the two germline ends. Germline V lookup: CDR1 SGDLS, CDR2 YYNGEE. The CDR3 sequence is 17 residues long. CDR3 coding DNA: TGTGCCAGCAGCGTAGATCCCAGCGGGCGTCTCACCGGGGAGCTGTTTTTT. Protein: CASSVDPSGRLTGELFF.

The chain employs TRBV9 and TRBJ2-1, with D possibly TRBD2 on 5 matching bases. With 0 bases removed from V and 4 bases from J, the gap between germline ends came to 17 bases. Germline CDR1 SGDLS, CDR2 YYNGEE. The CDR3 consists of 17 residues. CDR3 amino acids: CASSVASAGIGYNEQFF. CDR3 bases: TGTGCCAGCAGCGTAGCGTCTGCCGGGATCGGGTACAATGAGCAGTTCTTC.

This clonotype was detected ten times or more. The V and J genes are TRBV9 and TRBJ2-2; 8 nucleotides agree with TRBD2. The junction had 3 bases not matched to a gene; V was cut back by 1 base and J by 1 base. Germline values: CDR1 SGDLS, CDR2 YYNGEE. The CDR3 has 16 residues. The CDR3: CASSVFLAGNTGELFF. The CDR3 DNA reads as TGTGCCAGCAGCGTATTTCTAGCGGGGAACACCGGGGAGCTGTTTTTT.

In this sample, this clonotype turned up many times. The chain uses TRBV9 and TRBJ1-2; TRBD1 agrees at 7 bases. CDR1 and CDR2 from the germline V gene are SGDLS and YYNGEE. This CDR3 comprises 14 residues. The trim removed 4 bases at V and 7 bases at J, leaving 10 bases unmatched. CDR3 sequence: CASSSEQGMVGYTF. The CDR3 DNA reads TGTGCCAGCAGCTCGGAACAGGGGATGGTTGGCTACACCTTC.

This clonotype was detected ten times or more. CDR3 DNA: TGTGCCAGCAGCGTGGGCGACACGAATGTACATGGCTACACCTTC. It yields the protein CASSVGDTNVHGYTF. The chain is built from TRBV9 and TRBJ1-2; D is uncertain. CDR3 length: 15 amino acids. The ends were cut back, 2 bases at V and 6 bases at J, with 17 bases in the middle. Per germline, CDR1 SGDLS and CDR2 YYNGEE.

In this sample, this clonotype is medium-sized. The chain recombines TRBV9 with TRBJ1-2; D is possibly TRBD1 (5 bases). The V gene lost 2 bases and the J gene lost 6 bases, with 17 bases spanning the gap. CDR1 and CDR2 from the germline V gene are SGDLS and YYNGEE. CDR3 size: 15 residues. The CDR3 sequence: CASSVGDGRGNGYTF. The CDR3 coding sequence is TGTGCCAGCAGCGTCGGGGACGGCCGGGGTAATGGCTACACCTTC. Full variable domain (rest looked up from reference TRBV9 and TRBJ1-2): DSGVTQTPKHLITATGQRVTLRCSPRSGDLSVYWYQQSLDQGLQFLIQYYNGEERAKGNILERFSAQQFPDLHSELNLSSLELGDSALYFCASSVGDGRGNGYTFGSGTRLTVV.

This clonotype was seen repeatedly, ten times or more. This rearrangement joins TRBV9 to TRBJ2-3; 10 bases are a match to TRBD1. The CDR3 loop spans 14 amino acids. Germline V gene data show CDR1 as SGDLS and CDR2 as YYNGEE. V lost 3 bases, J lost 6 bases, and 4 bases stayed unmatched. The CDR3: CASSADRGPDTQYF. The CDR3 region has the DNA TGTGCCAGCAGCGCAGACAGGGGGCCCGATACGCAGTATTTT.

This clonotype was observed at least ten times. The rearrangement joins TRBV9 to TRBJ2-3, with 12 bases lining up with TRBD2. The CDR3 runs to 22 residues. J was trimmed by 2 bases and V by 3 bases; bases with no gene match: 22. Germline V gene data show CDR1 as SGDLS and CDR2 as YYNGEE. For the CDR3, the DNA is TGTGCCAGCAGCGGGGGACTAGCGGGTTTGGGCGTTGGGCCTTGGTACACAGATACGCAGTATTTT. It is translated as CASSGGLAGLGVGPWYTDTQYF. Filled out from reference TRBV9 and TRBJ2-3, the complete variable domain reads DSGVTQTPKHLITATGQRVTLRCSPRSGDLSVYWYQQSLDQGLQFLIQYYNGEERAKGNILERFSAQQFPDLHSELNLSSLELGDSALYFCASSGGLAGLGVGPWYTDTQYFGPGTRLTVL.

This clonotype was recorded at least ten times. This sequence joins TRBV6-4 and TRBJ1-4; 12 bases agree with TRBD1. The CDR3 covers 17 residues. V lost 7 bases to trimming and J lost 7 bases; unmatched junction nucleotides: 13. Germline V gene lookup returns CDR1 MRHNA and CDR2 SNTAGT. Here the CDR3 reads CASTSGQGAPKGEKLFF. As DNA, the CDR3 is TGTGCCAGCACCTCGGGACAGGGGGCGCCCAAAGGTGAAAAACTGTTTTTT.

This clonotype has ten or more counts. The CDR3 DNA reads as TGTGCCAGCAGCCCCCTGATCGGGGGCTCTGGGGCCAACGTCCTGACTTTC. Its protein product is CASSPLIGGSGANVLTF. The V gene is TRBV9, the J gene TRBJ2-6, with D maybe TRBD2 (6 bases). Germline values: CDR1 SGDLS, CDR2 YYNGEE. V gave up 4 bases and J gave up 0 bases, with 14 bases separating them. This CDR3 is built from 17 residues.

The chain combines TRBV9 with TRBJ1-1; 9 bases agree with TRBD1. The germline V gene has CDR1 SGDLS and CDR2 YYNGEE. This CDR3 spans 15 amino acids. Trimming took 3 bases from V and 6 from J; bases not matched to a gene: 9. The CDR3 protein is CASSDRQGDLSEAFF. CDR3 DNA: TGTGCCAGCAGCGATCGACAGGGGGACTTGTCTGAAGCTTTCTTT.

This chain uses TRBV9 with TRBJ1-6; D is perhaps TRBD1 (5 bases). CDR3 length equals 16 residues. Trimming shortened V by 3 bases and J by 5 bases, and 15 bases separated the two germline ends. Looked up from germline, CDR1 is SGDLS and CDR2 is YYNGEE. CDR3 in amino acids: CASSAHRQDDNSPLHF. The CDR3 coding sequence is TGTGCCAGCAGCGCTCACAGGCAGGATGATAATTCACCCCTCCACTTT.

The chain combines TRBV9 with TRBJ2-7, with D tentatively TRBD2 (6 bases). The CDR3 consists of 15 residues. V shed 3 bases and J shed 5 bases, with 18 bases lying between them. Germline V lookup: CDR1 SGDLS, CDR2 YYNGEE. The CDR3, as DNA: TGTGCCAGCAGCGCCTCCGGGACTGGAAGGGACGAGCAGTACTTC. It specifies CASSASGTGRDEQYF. Drawing the rest from reference TRBV9 and TRBJ2-7, the complete variable domain is DSGVTQTPKHLITATGQRVTLRCSPRSGDLSVYWYQQSLDQGLQFLIQYYNGEERAKGNILERFSAQQFPDLHSELNLSSLELGDSALYFCASSASGTGRDEQYFGPGTRLTVT.

This clonotype was found many times. The chain recombines TRBV9 with TRBJ2-5; D remains ambiguous. V was shortened by 2 bases and J by 3 bases, with 11 bases between the two germline ends. This CDR3 spans 14 amino acids. Per the germline V gene, CDR1 is SGDLS and CDR2 is YYNGEE. The CDR3 nucleotides read TGTGCCAGCAGCGTTGGCTTGCAGAAAGAGACCCAGTACTTC. It specifies CASSVGLQKETQYF.

This clonotype was detected ten times or more. V and J are TRBV9 and TRBJ2-1; TRBD2 matches 8 bases. Looked up from germline, CDR1 is SGDLS and CDR2 is YYNGEE. The CDR3 is 15 residues long. V lost 4 bases and J lost 2; bases outside the gene matches: 5. The CDR3 reads CASSYRGGPYNEQFF. DNA for the CDR3: TGTGCCAGCAGCTATCGCGGGGGGCCCTACAATGAGCAGTTCTTC.

Judged by abundance, this clonotype is medium-sized. The genes are TRBV9 and TRBJ1-4, with 7 bases that match TRBD1. V was pared by 3 bases and J by 0 bases, with 5 bases of the junction left unmatched. The germline V gene has CDR1 SGDLS and CDR2 YYNGEE. The CDR3 totals 16 residues. CDR3 sequence reads: CASSAYGTATNEKLFF. The CDR3 DNA sequence: TGTGCCAGCAGCGCCTACGGGACAGCAACTAATGAAAAACTGTTTTTT.

This clonotype was observed at least ten times. This rearrangement joins TRBV9 to TRBJ2-7; 7 bases line up with TRBD2. V lost 0 bases to trimming and J lost 6 bases; unmatched junction nucleotides: 3. The CDR3 loop spans 13 amino acids. CDR1 is SGDLS, CDR2 YYNGEE, per germline. Written as DNA, the CDR3 is TGTGCCAGCAGCGTAGGGACTAGTGCCGAGCAGTACTTC. This sequence encodes CASSVGTSAEQYF. The variable domain in full, with the rest retrieved from reference TRBV9 and TRBJ2-7, is DSGVTQTPKHLITATGQRVTLRCSPRSGDLSVYWYQQSLDQGLQFLIQYYNGEERAKGNILERFSAQQFPDLHSELNLSSLELGDSALYFCASSVGTSAEQYFGPGTRLTVT.

The chain has TRBV9 and TRBJ2-2; 7 bases are shared with TRBD2. In germline, CDR1 is SGDLS, CDR2 YYNGEE. V lost 3 bases and J lost 4; bases outside the gene matches: 9. The CDR3 has 16 amino acids. CDR3 coding DNA: TGTGCCAGCAGCGAAACCGGGACTATAACCACCGGGGAGCTGTTTTTT. Encoded protein: CASSETGTITTGELFF.

This clonotype was counted ten times or more. The rearrangement joins TRBV9 to TRBJ2-7; unclear D gene. Germline-derived CDR1 and CDR2 are SGDLS and YYNGEE. This CDR3 is 14 amino acids long. V shed 4 bases and J shed 2 bases, with 13 bases lying between them. The CDR3 here is CASSTRADPYEQYF. In nucleotides, the CDR3 is TGTGCCAGCAGCACACGGGCGGACCCCTACGAGCAGTACTTC.

In this sample, this clonotype turned up many times. The junction differs from germline at one of its ends, possibly a read error. The gene calls are TRBV9 and TRBJ2-7; weak D call: TRBD2 (7 bases). CDR3 length: 15 residues. Germline CDR1 SGDLS, CDR2 YYNGEE. CDR3 bases: TGTGCCAGCAGCCCCCCCGGGGGGCGCTCCCACGAGCAGTACTTC. The encoded protein is CASSPPGGRSHEQYF. The whole variable domain, filled in from reference TRBV9 and TRBJ2-7, reads DSGVTQTPKHLITATGQRVTLRCSPRSGDLSVYWYQQSLDQGLQFLIQYYNGEERAKGNILERFSAQQFPDLHSELNLSSLELGDSALYFCASSPPGGRSHEQYFGPGTRLTVT.

This clonotype was found many times. The chain carries TRBV9 and TRBJ1-2, with TRBD1 matching 8 bases. CDR3 size: 14 residues. V lost 0 bases and J lost 8; bases outside the gene matches: 6. Per the germline V gene, CDR1 is SGDLS and CDR2 is YYNGEE. CDR3 sequence: CASSVGGRGQGYTF. The CDR3 DNA reads TGTGCCAGCAGCGTAGGAGGCAGGGGGCAAGGCTACACCTTC.

The chain couples TRBV9 to TRBJ2-2; TRBD2 aligns across 7 bases. CDR3 size: 17 residues. Trimming cost V 0 bases and J 5 bases; bases outside gene matches: 10. Germline loops: CDR1 SGDLS, CDR2 YYNGEE. CDR3 bases: TGTGCCAGCAGCGTAGGATCGAGACTAGCCGAGACCGGGGAGCTGTTTTTT. Protein sequence: CASSVGSRLAETGELFF.

The chain employs TRBV9 and TRBJ1-2; the match to TRBD1 covers 7 bases. CDR3 length equals 13 residues. CDR1 is SGDLS, CDR2 YYNGEE, per germline. V shed 2 bases, J shed 6 bases, and the junction held 4 bases outside the gene matches. CDR3 residues: CASSVSTGNGYTF. The CDR3 DNA reads as TGTGCCAGCAGCGTCTCGACAGGGAATGGCTACACCTTC.